These 15 T cell receptor beta chains were sequenced from one sample in a study of blood T cell repertoires in COVID-19. Measured with immunoSEQ multiplex PCR; TCRdb has only the in-frame clones, and not every one. This table holds over 200,000 clones, approximately 90% found once. Sequenced: peripheral blood. Source of these receptors: a man aged 30 to 45 with COVID-19, enrolled during active disease.

This chain connects TRBV5-1 to TRBJ2-7, with D maybe TRBD1 (6 bases). The CDR3 has 17 amino acids. V shed 0 bases and J shed 1 base, with 17 bases lying between them. CDR1 is SGHRS and CDR2 is YFSETQ in the germline V gene. The CDR3 protein is CASSLGPGTSLSYEQYF. The CDR3 DNA reads as TGCGCCAGCAGCTTGGGACCCGGGACATCTCTTTCCTACGAGCAGTACTTC.

The CDR3: CASSLSAGAGAETQYF. CDR3 DNA: TGTGCCAGCAGCTTATCGGCGGGTGCAGGGGCCGAGACCCAGTACTTC. V usage is TRBV11-3 and J usage is TRBJ2-5, with D possibly being TRBD1 (6 bases). This CDR3 comprises 16 residues. Germline V gene sequence: CDR1 SGHNT, CDR2 YENEEA. Trimming removed 2 bases at V and 5 bases at J, with 18 bases between. Supplemented by reference TRBV11-3 and TRBJ2-5, the full variable domain reads EAGVVQSPRYKIIEKKQPVAFWCNPISGHNTLYWYLQNLGQGPELLIRYENEEAVDDSQLPKDRFSAERLKGVDSTLKIQPAELGDSAVYLCASSLSAGAGAETQYFGPGTRLLVL.

The V and J genes are TRBV6-4 and TRBJ2-1; 8 bases agree with TRBD1. The CDR3 totals 15 residues. V was pared by 0 bases and J by 3 bases, with 1 base of the junction left unmatched. CDR1 MRHNA and CDR2 SNTAGT come from the germline V gene. CDR3 nucleotides: TGTGCCAGCAGTGACTCGGGACAGGACTACAATGAGCAGTTCTTC. This translates into CASSDSGQDYNEQFF.

V usage is TRBV18 and J usage is TRBJ2-1, with 13 bases matching TRBD2. The V gene end was trimmed by 2 bases and the J gene end by 2 bases; junction bases not matched to a gene: 0. CDR3 size: 16 residues. The germline V gene has CDR1 KGHSH and CDR2 LQKENI. CDR3 nucleotides: TGTGCCAGCTCACCAGGGACTAGCGGGACCTACAATGAGCAGTTCTTC. This gives the protein CASSPGTSGTYNEQFF.

This clone was counted only a few times. CDR3 sequence reads: CASSLAGGYNSPLHF. The CDR3 DNA reads TGCGCCAGCAGCTTGGCTGGGGGGTATAATTCACCCCTCCACTTT. The rearrangement joins TRBV5-1 to TRBJ1-6; TRBD1 might be the D (5 bases). The CDR3 runs 15 residues. The germline V gene has CDR1 SGHRS and CDR2 YFSETQ. The germline V and J ends were trimmed by 0 bases and 4 bases, with 8 bases remaining between them.

This sequence joins TRBV5-1 and TRBJ2-2; D is perhaps TRBD2 (5 bases). Trimming stripped 0 bases from V and 5 bases from J, with 11 bases between. Germline CDR1 is SGHRS and CDR2 is YFSETQ. This CDR3 spans 15 amino acids. The DNA for the CDR3 is TGCGCCAGCAGCTTGGACAGCGGCCATACCGGGGAGCTGTTTTTT. Translation gives CASSLDSGHTGELFF.

The chain employs TRBV19 and TRBJ2-7; tentatively, D is TRBD2 (5 bases). The CDR3 contains 13 residues. Germline values: CDR1 LNHDA, CDR2 SQIVND (reference sequence). The ends were cut back, 5 bases at V and 2 bases at J, with 10 bases in the middle. The CDR3 loop is CASSPGIPYEQYF. The CDR3 bases are TGTGCCAGTAGTCCGGGGATTCCCTACGAGCAGTACTTC.

This chain uses TRBV9 with TRBJ1-1; tentatively, D is TRBD1 (5 bases). V dropped 4 bases and J dropped 5 bases, with 12 bases sitting between them. The CDR3 spans 13 residues. Per the germline V gene, CDR1 is SGDLS and CDR2 is YYNGEE. CDR3 sequence reads: CASSPIQETEAFF. Written as DNA, the CDR3 is TGTGCCAGCAGCCCAATACAGGAGACTGAAGCTTTCTTT.

The rearrangement uses TRBV18 and TRBJ1-5; D remains unclear. The CDR3 contains 13 residues. The germline V and J ends were trimmed by 6 bases and 4 bases, with 10 bases remaining between them. Per the germline V gene, CDR1 is KGHSH and CDR2 is LQKENI. The CDR3 DNA reads as TGTGCCAGCTCTGCAAGCAGGAATCAGCCCCAGCATTTT. Protein: CASSASRNQPQHF.

The chain employs TRBV14 and TRBJ2-3, with D unresolved. The germline gives CDR1 SGHDN, CDR2 FVKESK. The CDR3 runs to 16 residues. The V gene lost 0 bases and the J gene lost 0 bases, with 10 bases spanning the gap. CDR3 residues: CASSQELTSSTDTQYF. CDR3 DNA: TGTGCCAGCAGCCAAGAACTCACGTCAAGCACAGATACGCAGTATTTT.

In this sample, this clone turned up once. The rearrangement joins TRBV15 to TRBJ2-7; 14 nucleotides align to TRBD2. After removal of 4 bases from V and 5 bases from J, the junction contained 7 bases not matched to a gene. The CDR3 has 16 residues. Germline V gives CDR1 LNHNV, CDR2 YYDKDF (reference sequence). CDR3 protein: CATSTGTSGSLDEQYF. The CDR3 nucleotides are TGTGCCACCAGCACCGGGACTAGCGGGAGTCTAGACGAGCAGTACTTC.

The V gene is TRBV2, the J gene TRBJ2-7; 7 nucleotides line up with TRBD1. The junction had 8 bases not matched to a gene; V was cut back by 1 base and J by 5 bases. The germline CDR1 and CDR2 sequences are SNHLY and FYNNEI. This CDR3 region has 15 residues. CDR3 coding DNA: TGTGCCAGCAGTGAAGGGGCAGGGGGTGGAGACGAGCAGTACTTC. Its translation: CASSEGAGGGDEQYF.

The genes are TRBV24-1 and TRBJ1-5, with D perhaps TRBD1 (6 bases). The germline CDR1 and CDR2 sequences are KGHDR and SFDVKD. V gave up 0 bases and J gave up 0 bases, with 17 bases separating them. CDR3 size: 19 residues. The CDR3 spells CATSDLQPHRESSNQPQHF. In nucleotides, the CDR3 is TGTGCCACCAGTGATTTGCAACCCCACAGGGAGAGTAGCAATCAGCCCCAGCATTTT.

CDR3 residues: CATFANTGELFF. The CDR3 nucleotides read TGTGCCACCTTCGCGAACACCGGGGAGCTGTTTTTT. This chain uses TRBV25-1 with TRBJ2-2; unclear D gene. V was trimmed by 10 bases and J by 0 bases, leaving 6 bases between them. This CDR3 contains 12 residues. Germline values: CDR1 MGHDK, CDR2 SYGVNS. The full variable domain, with the rest looked up from reference TRBV25-1 and TRBJ2-2, is EADIYQTPRYLVIGTGKKITLECSQTMGHDKMYWYQQDPGMELHLIHYSYGVNSTEKGDLSSESTVSRIRTEHFPLTLESARPSHTSQYLCATFANTGELFFGEGSRLTVL.

The gene calls are TRBV3-1 (or the pseudogene TRBV3-2) and TRBJ1-1, with D maybe TRBD1 (5 bases). Germline values: CDR1 LGHDT, CDR2 YNNKEL (reference sequence). The CDR3 has 15 residues. V lost 1 base, J lost 11 bases, and 20 bases lay in between. For the CDR3, the DNA is TGTGCCAGCAGCCAAGCGGGGCCGAGTCGGGAGCCGGCTTTCTTT. As protein: CASSQAGPSREPAFF.